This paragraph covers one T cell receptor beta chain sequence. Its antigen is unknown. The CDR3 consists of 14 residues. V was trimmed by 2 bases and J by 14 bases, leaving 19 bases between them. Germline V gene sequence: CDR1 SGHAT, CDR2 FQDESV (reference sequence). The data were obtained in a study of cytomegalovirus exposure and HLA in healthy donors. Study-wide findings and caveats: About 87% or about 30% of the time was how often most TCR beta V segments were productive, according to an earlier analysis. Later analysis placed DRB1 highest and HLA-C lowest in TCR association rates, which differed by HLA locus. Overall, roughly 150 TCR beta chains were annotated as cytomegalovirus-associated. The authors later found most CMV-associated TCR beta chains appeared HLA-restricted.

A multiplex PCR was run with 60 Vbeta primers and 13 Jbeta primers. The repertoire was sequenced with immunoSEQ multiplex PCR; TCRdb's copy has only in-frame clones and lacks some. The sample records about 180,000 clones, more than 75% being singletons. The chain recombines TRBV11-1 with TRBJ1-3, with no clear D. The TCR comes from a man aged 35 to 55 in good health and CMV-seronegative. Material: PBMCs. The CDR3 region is CASSLSRSSPPLYF. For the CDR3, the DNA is TGTGCCAGCAGCTTATCGCGTTCTTCGCCGCCATTATATTTT.